The 22 T cell receptor beta chains in this list originate from one sample, sequenced in a study of T cells after yellow fever vaccination. Each CDR3 protein is one row after TCRdb ran MiXCR on the 5' RACE reads. There are nearly 550,000 distinct CDR3 sequences in the sample; about 19% occur only once, and roughly an eighth lies in the top ten. The specimen comprised PBMCs, sampled 15 days after the yellow fever booster vaccination. The origin of the receptors is a man in his thirties or forties who received the YFV17D yellow fever vaccine.

The V and J genes are TRBV20-1 and TRBJ2-5; D may be TRBD1 (6 bases). Trimming stripped 2 bases from V and 5 bases from J, with 18 bases between. CDR1 and CDR2 from the germline V gene are DFQATT and SNEGSKA (reference sequence). This CDR3 is 15 amino acids long. CDR3 in DNA: TGCAGTGCTAGACAGACAGGTCGCGGGCGGGAGACCCAGTACTTC. Translating gives CSARQTGRGRETQYF.

Only a few counts were recorded for this clonotype. This chain uses TRBV11-2 with TRBJ2-7; D uncertain. V shed 0 bases and J shed 0 bases, with 6 bases lying between them. CDR1 is SGHAT, CDR2 FQNNGV, per germline. There are 14 residues in the CDR3. The CDR3 sequence: CASSLDFSSYEQYF. DNA for the CDR3: TGTGCCAGCAGCTTAGATTTTAGCTCCTACGAGCAGTACTTC. The full variable domain, in which reference TRBV11-2 and TRBJ2-7 provide the parts outside the CDR3, is EAGVAQSPRYKIIEKRQSVAFWCNPISGHATLYWYQQILGQGPKLLIQFQNNGVVDDSQLPKDRFSAERLKGVDSTLKIQPAKLEDSAVYLCASSLDFSSYEQYFGPGTRLTVT.

V and J are TRBV20-1 and TRBJ2-5; tentative D call: TRBD2 (5 bases). Germline lookup yields CDR1 DFQATT and CDR2 SNEGSKA (reference sequence). The CDR3 runs 15 residues. Trimming pared 2 bases from V and 5 bases from J, leaving 18 bases between. The CDR3 protein is CSARNSGRRVETQYF. For the CDR3, the DNA is TGCAGTGCTAGAAACTCAGGACGGCGGGTGGAGACCCAGTACTTC.

This clonotype was detected only a few times. J is TRBJ2-1 and V is TRBV6-5, with D unresolved. CDR1 MNHEY and CDR2 SVGAGI come from the germline V gene. The length of the CDR3 is 14 residues. V was pared by 6 bases and J by 5 bases, with 14 bases between. This CDR3 is CASSYLGFDNEQFF. Here the CDR3 DNA reads TGTGCCAGCAGCTACCTAGGATTCGACAATGAGCAGTTCTTC.

This clonotype was counted a few times. The chain employs TRBV28 and TRBJ2-5; D is unclear. Germline V gene data show CDR1 as MDHEN and CDR2 as SYDVKM. V gave up 2 bases and J gave up 4 bases, with 14 bases separating them. The CDR3 runs 15 residues. The CDR3 DNA reads as TGTGCCAGCAGTTTAACCGAGTGGGGTCGAGAGACCCAGTACTTC. This codes for CASSLTEWGRETQYF.

This clonotype showed up just a few times. This chain uses TRBV6-2 or TRBV6-3 with TRBJ1-1; possible D gene TRBD1, 5 bases. Germline CDR1 reads MNHEY; CDR2 reads SVGEGT. Trimming took 2 bases from V and 4 from J, leaving 8 bases between them. The length of the CDR3 is 13 residues. The CDR3 DNA reads as TGTGCCAGCAGTTACCCGGGGGGCACTGAAGCTTTCTTT. It yields the protein CASSYPGGTEAFF.

Notes on this clonotype: One end of the junction fails to match germline, which may point to a read error. This chain connects TRBV6-5 to TRBJ2-7; 11 bases are a match to TRBD2. Germline V gene data show CDR1 as MNHEY and CDR2 as SVGAGI. The CDR3 is 16 amino acids. The chain's CDR3 is CASSYPTSGTSHEQYF. The CDR3 DNA reads TGTGCCAGCAGTTACCCGACTAGCGGGACCTCCCACGAGCAGTACTTC.

This clonotype came up many times. The V and J genes are TRBV20-1 and TRBJ2-7, with D perhaps assigned TRBD1 or TRBD2 (5 bases each). CDR3 length: 13 residues. Germline V gene sequence: CDR1 DFQATT, CDR2 SNEGSKA (reference sequence). The germline V and J ends were trimmed by 3 bases and 2 bases, with 11 bases remaining between them. In DNA form, the CDR3 reads TGCAGTGCTAGGGGGGACCGAGCCTACGAGCAGTACTTC. It encodes CSARGDRAYEQYF.

This rearrangement joins TRBV4-3 to TRBJ1-6; D is unclear. There are 14 residues in the CDR3. V lost 6 bases, J lost 0 bases, and 6 bases lay in between. Germline V gene lookup returns CDR1 LGHNA and CDR2 YSLEER. The CDR3: CASRGSSYNSPLHF. The CDR3 DNA sequence: TGCGCCAGCAGGGGCAGCTCCTATAATTCACCCCTCCACTTT.

This clonotype was observed a few times. The chain links TRBV7-9 to TRBJ2-4; tentative D call: TRBD1 (6 bases). V lost 3 bases, J lost 8 bases, and 14 bases lay in between. This CDR3 comprises 14 residues. Germline V CDR1 and CDR2: SEHNR, FQNEAQ (reference sequence). In DNA, the CDR3 is TGTGCCAGCAGCTTGGGAAGGACAGAGGACATTCAGTACTTC. Translating gives CASSLGRTEDIQYF.

The V call is TRBV9, the J call TRBJ2-5, with TRBD1 matching 8 bases. The CDR3 consists of 16 residues. Germline CDR1 reads SGDLS; CDR2 reads YYNGEE. Trimming cost V 2 bases and J 4 bases; bases outside gene matches: 10. The CDR3 nucleotides read TGTGCCAGCAGCGTTGCTCCAGCTGACAGGGGAGAGACCCAGTACTTC. Its protein is CASSVAPADRGETQYF.

This clonotype turned up a few times. The chain links TRBV6-1 to TRBJ2-7; D might be TRBD2 (5 bases). V gave up 6 bases and J gave up 1 base, with 19 bases separating them. Germline CDR1 MNHNS, CDR2 SASEGT. The CDR3 sequence is 16 residues long. The CDR3 reads CASREPGSKRSYEQYF. The DNA of the CDR3 is TGTGCCAGCAGGGAACCGGGGTCCAAGAGGTCCTACGAGCAGTACTTC.

This clonotype turned up a few times. This CDR3 is CASSVGGRGLSEAFF. The DNA of the CDR3 is TGTGCCAGCAGCGTAGGGGGAAGGGGGCTGTCTGAAGCTTTCTTT. The V gene is TRBV9, the J gene TRBJ1-1, with 7 bases that match TRBD1. CDR3 size: 15 residues. Germline CDR1 is SGDLS and CDR2 is YYNGEE. V dropped 0 bases and J dropped 6; count of bases not matched to a gene: 8.

This clonotype has a handful of counts. This chain links TRBV14 with TRBJ2-3; D possibly corresponds to TRBD2 (6 bases). The germline V and J ends were trimmed by 1 base and 5 bases, with 10 bases remaining between them. In germline, CDR1 is SGHDN, CDR2 FVKESK. There are 14 residues in the CDR3. CDR3 nucleotides: TGTGCCAGCAGCCAAGCGTCGGGAGTAGATACGCAGTATTTT. Translating gives CASSQASGVDTQYF.

This clonotype was found a few times. This chain uses TRBV12-3 or TRBV12-4 with TRBJ1-3; TRBD1 aligns across 7 bases. The V and J ends lost 5 bases and 0 bases, in that order; junction bases with no gene match: 4. This CDR3 is built from 15 residues. The CDR3 coding sequence is TGTGCCAGCAGTGCTTGGGACAGCTCTGGAAACACCATATATTTT. Encoded protein: CASSAWDSSGNTIYF.

This clonotype came up many times. This chain links TRBV7-2 with TRBJ2-1; 7 bases map to TRBD2. CDR1 is SGHTA, CDR2 FQGNSA, per germline. V lost 8 bases, J lost 4 bases, and 8 bases stayed unmatched. The CDR3 sequence is 14 residues long. Here the CDR3 reads CASFKRGSYNEQFF. The CDR3 coding sequence is TGTGCCAGCTTTAAGCGCGGGAGTTACAATGAGCAGTTCTTC.

This clonotype showed up just a few times. V usage is TRBV11-2 and J usage is TRBJ2-1; D uncertain. V lost 5 bases and J lost 11, with 19 bases in between. This CDR3 comprises 14 residues. The germline V gene has CDR1 SGHAT and CDR2 FQNNGV. CDR3 amino acids: CASSPRWPHQKQFF. CDR3 in DNA: TGTGCCAGCAGCCCAAGGTGGCCCCACCAAAAGCAGTTCTTC.

This clonotype showed up just a few times. The chain links TRBV20-1 to TRBJ2-1; D not resolved. The germline V and J ends were trimmed by 1 base and 9 bases, with 7 bases remaining between them. This CDR3 is 11 amino acids long. Germline CDR1 reads DFQATT; CDR2 reads SNEGSKA (reference sequence). CDR3 sequence reads: CSARVWGEQFF. In DNA form, the CDR3 reads TGCAGTGCTAGAGTGTGGGGTGAGCAGTTCTTC.

This chain uses TRBV12-3 or TRBV12-4 with TRBJ2-5; D is possibly TRBD1 or TRBD2 (5 bases each). V was clipped by 7 bases and J by 9 bases, with 21 bases between them. The CDR3 spans 14 residues. CDR3 loop: CASNQFRDVRSQYF. DNA of the CDR3: TGTGCCAGCAACCAATTCCGGGACGTAAGGTCCCAGTACTTC.

The chain links TRBV5-1 to TRBJ2-1; the match to TRBD2 covers 9 bases. This CDR3 contains 15 residues. V was clipped by 4 bases and J by 6 bases; unmatched bases: 8. CDR1 and CDR2 from the germline V gene are SGHRS and YFSETQ. The CDR3 loop reads CASSRSGRGSNEQFF. CDR3 nucleotides: TGCGCCAGCAGCCGTAGCGGGAGAGGTTCCAATGAGCAGTTCTTC. Supplemented by reference TRBV5-1 and TRBJ2-1, the full variable domain reads KAGVTQTPRYLIKTRGQQVTLSCSPISGHRSVSWYQQTPGQGLQFLFEYFSETQRNKGNFPGRFSGRQFSNSRSEMNVSTLELGDSALYLCASSRSGRGSNEQFFGPGTRLTVL.

This clonotype has more than one count but fewer than ten. The chain uses TRBV28 and TRBJ1-5; D unclear. The CDR3 has 16 residues. With 6 bases removed from V and 4 bases from J, the gap between germline ends came to 19 bases. Germline CDR1 MDHEN, CDR2 SYDVKM. The CDR3 DNA is TGTGCCAGCAGCCCCTACAACCGGATGGGTAATCAGCCCCAGCATTTT. Translated: CASSPYNRMGNQPQHF. Full variable domain (rest looked up from reference TRBV28 and TRBJ1-5): DVKVTQSSRYLVKRTGEKVFLECVQDMDHENMFWYRQDPGLGLRLIYFSYDVKMKEKGDIPEGYSVSREKKERFSLILESASTNQTSMYLCASSPYNRMGNQPQHFGDGTRLSIL.

The chain links TRBV13 to TRBJ2-3; unclear D gene. The germline gives CDR1 PRHDT, CDR2 FYEKMQ (reference sequence). The V gene lost 0 bases and the J gene lost 14 bases, with 9 bases spanning the gap. The CDR3 has 11 residues. CDR3 sequence: CASSLGGSWYF. The DNA of the CDR3 is TGTGCCAGCAGCTTAGGTGGGTCCTGGTATTTT.